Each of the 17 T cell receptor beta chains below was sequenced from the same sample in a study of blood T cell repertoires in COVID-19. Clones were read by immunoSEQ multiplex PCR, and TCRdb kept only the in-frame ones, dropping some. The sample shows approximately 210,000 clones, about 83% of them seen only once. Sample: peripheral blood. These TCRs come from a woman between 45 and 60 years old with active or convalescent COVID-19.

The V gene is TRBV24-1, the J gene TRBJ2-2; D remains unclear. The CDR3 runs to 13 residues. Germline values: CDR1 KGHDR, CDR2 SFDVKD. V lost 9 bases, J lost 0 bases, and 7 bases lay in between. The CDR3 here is CATRSPNTGELFF. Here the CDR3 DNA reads TGTGCCACCCGAAGCCCGAACACCGGGGAGCTGTTTTTT.

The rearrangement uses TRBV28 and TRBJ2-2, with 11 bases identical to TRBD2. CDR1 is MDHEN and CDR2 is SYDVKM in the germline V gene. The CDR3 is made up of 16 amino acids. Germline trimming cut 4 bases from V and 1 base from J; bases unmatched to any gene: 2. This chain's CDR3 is CASSSGTSGNTGELFF. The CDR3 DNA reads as TGTGCCAGCAGTTCCGGGACTAGCGGGAACACCGGGGAGCTGTTTTTT.

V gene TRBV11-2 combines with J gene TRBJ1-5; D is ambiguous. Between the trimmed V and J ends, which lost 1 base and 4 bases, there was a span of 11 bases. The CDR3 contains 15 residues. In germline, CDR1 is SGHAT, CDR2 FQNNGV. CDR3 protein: CASSLGGRPNQPQHF. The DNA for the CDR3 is TGTGCCAGCAGCTTAGGAGGCAGACCTAATCAGCCCCAGCATTTT.

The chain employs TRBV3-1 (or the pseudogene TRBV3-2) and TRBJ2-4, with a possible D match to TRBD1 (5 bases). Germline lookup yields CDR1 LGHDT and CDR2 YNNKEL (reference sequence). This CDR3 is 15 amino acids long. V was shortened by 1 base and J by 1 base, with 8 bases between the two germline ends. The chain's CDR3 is CASSQGPGAKNIQYF. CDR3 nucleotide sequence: TGTGCCAGCAGCCAAGGGCCAGGGGCCAAAAACATTCAGTACTTC.

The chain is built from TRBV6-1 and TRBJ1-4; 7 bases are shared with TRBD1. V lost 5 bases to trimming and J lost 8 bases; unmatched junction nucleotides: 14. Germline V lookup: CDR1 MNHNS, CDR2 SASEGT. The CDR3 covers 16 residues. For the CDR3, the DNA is TGTGCCAGCAGTCAAGACCAGACAGGGTTAAGGGAAAAACTGTTTTTT. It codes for CASSQDQTGLREKLFF.

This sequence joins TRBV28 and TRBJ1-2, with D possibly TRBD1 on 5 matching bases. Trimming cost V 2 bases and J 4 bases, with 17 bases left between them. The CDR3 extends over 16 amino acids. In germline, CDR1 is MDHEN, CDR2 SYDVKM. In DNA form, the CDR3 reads TGTGCCAGCAGTTTACAAGGGGTGGGGTGGGGCTATGGCTACACCTTC. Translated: CASSLQGVGWGYGYTF.

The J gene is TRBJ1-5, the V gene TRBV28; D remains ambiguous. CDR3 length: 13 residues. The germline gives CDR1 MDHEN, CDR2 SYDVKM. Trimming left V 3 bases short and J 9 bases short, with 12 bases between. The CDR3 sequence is CASSFPGSGPQHF. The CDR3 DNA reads TGTGCCAGCAGTTTCCCGGGGTCCGGGCCCCAGCATTTT.

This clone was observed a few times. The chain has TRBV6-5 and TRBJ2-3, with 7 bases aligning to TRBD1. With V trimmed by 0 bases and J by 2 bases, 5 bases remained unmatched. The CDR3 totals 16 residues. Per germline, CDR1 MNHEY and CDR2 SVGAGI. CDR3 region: CASSYSDRDHTDTQYF. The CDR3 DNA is TGTGCCAGCAGTTACTCCGACAGGGACCACACAGATACGCAGTATTTT.

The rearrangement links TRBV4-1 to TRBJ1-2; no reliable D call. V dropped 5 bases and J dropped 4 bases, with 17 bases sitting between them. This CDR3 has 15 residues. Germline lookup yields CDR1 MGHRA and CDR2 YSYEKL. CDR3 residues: CASSKTSTGFYGYTF. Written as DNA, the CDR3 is TGCGCCAGCAGCAAAACTTCGACGGGTTTCTATGGCTACACCTTC.

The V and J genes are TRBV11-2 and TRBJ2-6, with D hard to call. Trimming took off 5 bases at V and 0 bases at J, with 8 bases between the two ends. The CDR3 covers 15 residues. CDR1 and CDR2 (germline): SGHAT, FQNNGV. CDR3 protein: CASSPRGSGANVLTF. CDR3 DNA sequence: TGTGCCAGCAGCCCCCGAGGCTCTGGGGCCAACGTCCTGACTTTC.

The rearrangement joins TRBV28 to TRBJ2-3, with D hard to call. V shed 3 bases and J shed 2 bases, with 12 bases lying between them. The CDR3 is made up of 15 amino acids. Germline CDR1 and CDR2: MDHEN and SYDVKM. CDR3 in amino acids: CASSFGSDITDTQYF. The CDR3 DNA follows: TGTGCCAGCAGTTTCGGTTCTGATATCACAGATACGCAGTATTTT.

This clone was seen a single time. CDR3 protein: CASSGVPGQGRYSPLHF. CDR3 in DNA: TGTGCCAGCAGTGGCGTCCCGGGACAGGGGCGGTATTCACCCCTCCACTTT. The rearrangement links TRBV2 to TRBJ1-6; 10 bases fit TRBD1. This CDR3 is built from 17 residues. Germline loops: CDR1 SNHLY, CDR2 FYNNEI. V lost 4 bases to trimming and J lost 8 bases; unmatched junction nucleotides: 11.

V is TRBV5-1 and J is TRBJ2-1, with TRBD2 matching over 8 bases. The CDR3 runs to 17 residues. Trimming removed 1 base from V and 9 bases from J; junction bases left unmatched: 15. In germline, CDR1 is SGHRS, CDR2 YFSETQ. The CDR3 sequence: CASSLIPGGEVLAEQFF. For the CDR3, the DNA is TGCGCCAGCAGCTTGATCCCGGGGGGGGAGGTACTAGCTGAGCAGTTCTTC.

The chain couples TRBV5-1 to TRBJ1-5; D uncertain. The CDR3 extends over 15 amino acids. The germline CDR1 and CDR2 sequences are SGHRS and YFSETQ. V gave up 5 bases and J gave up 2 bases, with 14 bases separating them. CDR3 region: CASRLVFRGNQPQHF. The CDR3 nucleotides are TGCGCCAGCAGGTTAGTCTTCCGAGGCAATCAGCCCCAGCATTTT.

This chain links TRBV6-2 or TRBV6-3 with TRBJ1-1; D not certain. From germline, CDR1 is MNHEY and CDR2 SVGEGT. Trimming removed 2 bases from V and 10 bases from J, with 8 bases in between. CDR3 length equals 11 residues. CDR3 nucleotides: TGTGCCAGCAGTTACGGGCTGGGAGCTTTCTTT. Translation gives CASSYGLGAFF.

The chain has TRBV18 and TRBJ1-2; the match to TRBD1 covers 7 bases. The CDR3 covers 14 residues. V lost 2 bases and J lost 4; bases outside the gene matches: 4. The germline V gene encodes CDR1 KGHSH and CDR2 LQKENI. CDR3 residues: CASSPGQVAYGYTF. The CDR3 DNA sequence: TGTGCCAGCTCACCAGGACAGGTCGCCTATGGCTACACCTTC.

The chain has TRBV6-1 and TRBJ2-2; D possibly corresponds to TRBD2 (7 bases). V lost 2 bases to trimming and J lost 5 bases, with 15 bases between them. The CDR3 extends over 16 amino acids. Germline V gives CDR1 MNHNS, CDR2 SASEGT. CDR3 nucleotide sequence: TGTGCCAGCAGTGAACCCGGGGGGCACGGGACCGGGGAGCTGTTTTTT. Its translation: CASSEPGGHGTGELFF.